This TCR beta chain comes out of a study of blood T cells in healthy people across ages. For the study at large: Template-switching capture recovered about one barcoded beta molecule per two T cells.

For every donor, a draw yielded 9.5 to 10 milliliters of peripheral blood. Points from the study as a whole: For the donors, CMV status was unknown and possibly confounded expanded clonotype changes.

V gave up 0 bases and J gave up 4 bases, with 17 bases separating them. The CDR3 sequence is 17 residues long. A second PCR of 7 to 11 cycles used a sample-barcoded 5' primer and a J-beta primer mix. A single record per CDR3 protein comes from TCRdb applying MiXCR to the 5' RACE reads. The repertoire holds 720,000 or so distinct CDR3 sequences, with 40% to 45% as singletons. On this clonotype itself: Antigen unknown.

The origin of this receptor is a man of 80 years or more in good health. The rearrangement links TRBV12-3 or TRBV12-4 to TRBJ2-3, with D maybe TRBD2 (5 bases). The sequenced sample was blood. The CDR3 loop is CASSLARWERGSDTQYF. CDR3 nucleotide sequence: TGTGCCAGCAGTTTAGCTAGGTGGGAGCGAGGTTCAGATACGCAGTATTTT.